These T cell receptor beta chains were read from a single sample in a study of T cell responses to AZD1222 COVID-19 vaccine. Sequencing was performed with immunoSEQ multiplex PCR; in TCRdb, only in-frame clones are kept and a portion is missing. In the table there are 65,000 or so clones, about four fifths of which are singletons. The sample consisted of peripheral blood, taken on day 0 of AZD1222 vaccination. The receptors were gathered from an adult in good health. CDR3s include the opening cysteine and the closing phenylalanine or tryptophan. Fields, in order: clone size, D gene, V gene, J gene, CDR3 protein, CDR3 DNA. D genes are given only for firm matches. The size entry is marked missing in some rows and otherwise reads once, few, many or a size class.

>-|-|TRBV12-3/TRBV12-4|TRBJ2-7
CASSLGATEQYF
TGTGCCAGCAGTTTAGGTGCGACGGAGCAGTACTTC
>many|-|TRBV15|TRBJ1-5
CATSSRQRQQPQHF
TGTGCCACCAGCAGCCGACAAAGACAACAGCCCCAGCATTTT
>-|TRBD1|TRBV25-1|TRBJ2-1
CASREPGGSYNEQFF
TGTGCCAGCAGAGAACCAGGGGGCTCCTACAATGAGCAGTTCTTC
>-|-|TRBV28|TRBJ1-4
CASLTEGSGEKLFF
TGTGCCAGCTTGACGGAGGGGTCCGGTGAAAAACTGTTTTTT
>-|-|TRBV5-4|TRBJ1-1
CASRRGVNTEAFF
TGTGCCAGCAGACGGGGGGTGAACACTGAAGCTTTCTTT
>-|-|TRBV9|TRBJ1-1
CASSPSGRGGDTEAFF
TGTGCCAGCAGCCCTTCGGGGAGGGGAGGGGACACTGAAGCTTTCTTT
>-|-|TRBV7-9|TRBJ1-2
CASSGQGNGYTF
TGTGCCAGCAGCGGGCAGGGGAATGGCTACACCTTC
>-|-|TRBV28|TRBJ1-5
CAILREVGQPQHF
TGTGCCATTTTAAGAGAAGTAGGTCAGCCCCAGCATTTT
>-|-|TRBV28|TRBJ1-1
CASSLFIRGTEAFF
TGTGCCAGCAGTTTATTTATAAGGGGAACTGAAGCTTTCTTT
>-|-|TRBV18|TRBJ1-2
CASSPGTSLDYGYTF
TGTGCCAGCTCACCAGGGACGTCGCTCGACTATGGCTACACCTTC
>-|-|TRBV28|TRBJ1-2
CASSSAAYGYTF
TGTGCCAGCAGTTCGGCAGCCTATGGCTACACCTTC
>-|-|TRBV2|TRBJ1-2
CASKTMGGGYTF
TGTGCCAGCAAAACTATGGGAGGAGGCTACACCTTC
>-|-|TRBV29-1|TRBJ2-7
CSVDQWGVYEQYF
TGCAGCGTTGACCAGTGGGGGGTCTACGAGCAGTACTTC
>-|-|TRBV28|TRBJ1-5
CASSLMGEQPQHF
TGTGCCAGCAGTTTGATGGGCGAGCAGCCCCAGCATTTT
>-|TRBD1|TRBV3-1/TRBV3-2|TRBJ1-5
CASSLSGTAEGQPQHF
TGTGCCAGCAGTCTTTCTGGGACAGCTGAGGGACAGCCCCAGCATTTT
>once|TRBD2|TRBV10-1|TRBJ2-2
CASSLERGDSGELFF
TGCGCCAGCAGCCTGGAGCGGGGGGATTCCGGGGAGCTGTTTTTT
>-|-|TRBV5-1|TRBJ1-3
CASSTNWGAPSGNTIYF
TGCGCCAGCAGCACGAACTGGGGGGCTCCTTCTGGAAACACCATATATTTT
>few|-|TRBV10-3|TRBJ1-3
CAISERTSGNTIYF
TGTGCCATCAGTGAGAGGACCTCTGGAAACACCATATATTTT
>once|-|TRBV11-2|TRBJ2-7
CASTLSWTTYEQYF
TGTGCCAGCACCCTTAGTTGGACCACCTACGAGCAGTACTTC
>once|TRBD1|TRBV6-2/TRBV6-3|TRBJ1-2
CASSWTGDGYTF
TGTGCCAGCAGTTGGACAGGGGATGGCTACACCTTC